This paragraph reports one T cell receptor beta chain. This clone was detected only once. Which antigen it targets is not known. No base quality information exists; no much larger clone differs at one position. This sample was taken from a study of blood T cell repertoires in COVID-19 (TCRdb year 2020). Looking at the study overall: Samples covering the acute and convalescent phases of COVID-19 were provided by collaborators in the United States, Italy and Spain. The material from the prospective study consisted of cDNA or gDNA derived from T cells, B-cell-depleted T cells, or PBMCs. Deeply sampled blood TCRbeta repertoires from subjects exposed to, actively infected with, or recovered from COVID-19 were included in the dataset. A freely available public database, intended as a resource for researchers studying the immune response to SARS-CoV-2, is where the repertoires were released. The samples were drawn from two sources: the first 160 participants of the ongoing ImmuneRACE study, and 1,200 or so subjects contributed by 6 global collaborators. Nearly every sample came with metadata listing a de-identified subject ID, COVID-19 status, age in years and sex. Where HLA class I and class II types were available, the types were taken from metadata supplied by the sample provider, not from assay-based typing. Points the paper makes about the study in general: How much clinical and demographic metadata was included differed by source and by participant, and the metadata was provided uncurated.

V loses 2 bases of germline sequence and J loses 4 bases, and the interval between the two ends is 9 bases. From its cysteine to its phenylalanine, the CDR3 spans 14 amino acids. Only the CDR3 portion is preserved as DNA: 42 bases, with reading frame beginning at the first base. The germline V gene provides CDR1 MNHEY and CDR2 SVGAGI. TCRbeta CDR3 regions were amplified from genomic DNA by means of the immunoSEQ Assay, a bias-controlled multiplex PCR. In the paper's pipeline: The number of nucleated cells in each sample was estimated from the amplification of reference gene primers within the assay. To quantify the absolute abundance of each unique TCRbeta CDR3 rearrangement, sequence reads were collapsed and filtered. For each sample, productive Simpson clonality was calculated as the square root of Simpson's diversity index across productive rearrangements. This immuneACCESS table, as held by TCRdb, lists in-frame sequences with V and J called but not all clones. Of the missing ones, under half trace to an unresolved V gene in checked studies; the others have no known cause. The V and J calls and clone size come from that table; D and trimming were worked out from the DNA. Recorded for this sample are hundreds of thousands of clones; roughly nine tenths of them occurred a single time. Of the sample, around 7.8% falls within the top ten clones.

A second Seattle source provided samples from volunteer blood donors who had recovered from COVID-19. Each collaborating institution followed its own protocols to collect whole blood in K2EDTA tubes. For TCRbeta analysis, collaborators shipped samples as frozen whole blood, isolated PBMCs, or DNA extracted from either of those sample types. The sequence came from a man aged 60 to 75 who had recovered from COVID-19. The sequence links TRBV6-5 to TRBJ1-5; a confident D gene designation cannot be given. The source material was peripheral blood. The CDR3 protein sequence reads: CASSYRRGNQPQHF. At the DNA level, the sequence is TGTGCCAGCAGTTACAGACGAGGGAATCAGCCCCAGCATTTT.